These T cell receptor beta chains were read from a single sample in a study of cytomegalovirus exposure and HLA in healthy donors. Clones were read by immunoSEQ multiplex PCR, and TCRdb kept only the in-frame ones, dropping some. The data hold about 180,000 clones, with around 86% observed a single time. Sequenced material: PBMCs. These receptors all come from a man in his late teens or twenties in good health and CMV-seropositive. Each CDR3 is given with its conserved first and last residue. Fields, in order: D gene, J gene, clone size, V gene, CDR3 protein, CDR3 DNA. A D gene is named only where the DNA matches it firmly. Clone size appears in some rows only: once, few, many, or a class for an expanded clone.

TRBD2 | TRBJ2-1 | . | TRBV30 | CAWSGGGPYNEQFF | TGTGCCTGGAGCGGCGGGGGACCCTACAATGAGCAGTTCTTC
. | TRBJ1-5 | . | TRBV7-9 | CASSSYMSNQPQHF | TGTGCCAGCAGCTCCTATATGAGCAATCAGCCCCAGCATTTT
TRBD2 | TRBJ2-1 | . | TRBV6-4 | CASSAHLAGDDEQFF | TGTGCCAGCAGCGCCCATCTAGCGGGAGATGATGAGCAGTTCTTC
TRBD1 | TRBJ2-2 | once | TRBV5-1 | CASSPHRGNTGELFF | TGCGCCAGCAGCCCTCACAGGGGAAACACCGGGGAGCTGTTTTTT
TRBD1 | TRBJ1-5 | . | TRBV4-1 | CASSKTGTGRNQPQHF | TGCGCCAGCAGCAAAACCGGGACAGGGCGAAATCAGCCCCAGCATTTT
TRBD2 | TRBJ2-7 | . | TRBV19 | CASSIEGLAGVYEQYF | TGTGCCAGTAGTATAGAGGGACTAGCGGGAGTATACGAGCAGTACTTC
. | TRBJ1-5 | . | TRBV7-2 | CASSSVRGYQPQHF | TGTGCCAGCAGCTCAGTAAGGGGGTATCAGCCCCAGCATTTT
. | TRBJ2-2 | . | TRBV2 | CASMGGGELFF | TGTGCCAGCATGGGGGGTGGGGAGCTGTTTTTT
TRBD1 | TRBJ1-4 | . | TRBV4-3 | CASSLRGVGANEKLFF | TGCGCCAGCAGCCTCAGGGGGGTCGGCGCTAATGAAAAACTGTTTTTT
TRBD2 | TRBJ2-5 | . | TRBV19 | CATALSGRETQYF | TGTGCCACCGCTCTTAGCGGGCGGGAGACCCAGTACTTC
. | TRBJ2-5 | . | TRBV18 | CASSPPQAQETQYF | TGTGCCAGCTCACCCCCACAGGCCCAAGAGACCCAGTACTTC
. | TRBJ2-7 | . | TRBV27 | CASRLYTGSDEQYF | TGTGCCAGCAGGCTCTACACAGGGTCGGACGAGCAGTACTTC
. | TRBJ2-3 | . | TRBV4-1 | CASSAQQDTQYF | TGCGCCAGCAGCGCACAACAGGATACGCAGTATTTT
. | TRBJ2-3 | . | TRBV5-4 | CASSWATDTQYF | TGTGCCAGCAGCTGGGCCACAGATACGCAGTATTTT
. | TRBJ2-6 | . | TRBV5-4 | CASSPRPTDLSGANVLTF | TGTGCCAGCAGCCCCAGACCGACAGACCTCTCTGGGGCCAACGTCCTGACTTTC
. | TRBJ1-6 | . | TRBV18 | CASSPLPGSSYNSPLHF | TGTGCCAGCTCACCACTACCGGGAAGCTCCTATAATTCACCCCTCCACTTT
TRBD2 | TRBJ2-7 | . | TRBV4-3 | CASSQDSAGGYEQYF | TGCGCCAGCAGCCAAGACAGCGCGGGAGGCTACGAGCAGTACTTC
. | TRBJ2-7 | . | TRBV5-1 | CASSEAGYYEQYF | TGCGCCAGCAGCGAGGCAGGGTACTACGAGCAGTACTTC
. | TRBJ2-1 | . | TRBV19 | CASSDLGRYEQFF | TGTGCCAGTAGCGATTTGGGGCGGTACGAGCAGTTCTTC
. | TRBJ2-7 | . | TRBV27 | CASSLLGREQYF | TGTGCCAGCAGTTTATTGGGGAGGGAGCAGTACTTC
TRBD2 | TRBJ2-2 | . | TRBV23-1 | CASRPSAEETSGRGGELFF | TGCGCCAGCAGACCCTCGGCCGAAGAGACTAGCGGGAGGGGCGGGGAGCTGTTTTTT
TRBD1 | TRBJ1-5 | . | TRBV30 | CAWGRGQGIDQPQHF | TGTGCCTGGGGGAGGGGACAGGGTATCGATCAGCCCCAGCATTTT
. | TRBJ2-3 | once | TRBV18 | CASSPRGLRGDTQYF | TGTGCCAGCTCACCACGGGGGCTTCGCGGGGATACGCAGTATTTT
TRBD2 | TRBJ2-3 | . | TRBV6-4 | CASSPAGTSGTDTQYF | TGTGCCAGCAGCCCCGCAGGAACTAGCGGGACAGATACGCAGTATTTT
TRBD1 | TRBJ1-1 | . | TRBV4-3 | CASSQGTGRGTEAFF | TGCGCCAGCAGCCAAGGGACAGGGAGAGGCACTGAAGCTTTCTTT
TRBD1 | TRBJ1-2 | . | TRBV6-6 | CASSYDRGHGYTF | TGTGCCAGCAGTTACGACAGGGGGCATGGCTACACCTTC